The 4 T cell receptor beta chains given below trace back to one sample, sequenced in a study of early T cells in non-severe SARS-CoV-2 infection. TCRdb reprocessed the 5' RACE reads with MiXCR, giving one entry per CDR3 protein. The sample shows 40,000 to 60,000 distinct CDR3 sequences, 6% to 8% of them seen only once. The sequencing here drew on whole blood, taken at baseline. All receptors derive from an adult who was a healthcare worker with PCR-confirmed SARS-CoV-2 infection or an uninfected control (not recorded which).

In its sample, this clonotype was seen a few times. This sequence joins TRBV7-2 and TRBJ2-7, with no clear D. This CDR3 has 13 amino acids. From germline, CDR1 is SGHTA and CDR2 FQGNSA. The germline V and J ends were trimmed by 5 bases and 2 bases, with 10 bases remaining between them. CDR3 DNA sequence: TGTGCCAGCAGCCACTGGTCAACCTACGAGCAGTACTTC. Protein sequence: CASSHWSTYEQYF.

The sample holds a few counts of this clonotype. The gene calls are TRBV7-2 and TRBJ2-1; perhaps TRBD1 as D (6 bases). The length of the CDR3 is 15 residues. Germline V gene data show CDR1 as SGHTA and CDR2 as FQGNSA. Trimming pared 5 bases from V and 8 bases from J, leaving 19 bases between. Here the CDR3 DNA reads TGTGCCAGCAGCCCTAGGACAGAGAGGGCCTATGAGCAGTTCTTC. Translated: CASSPRTERAYEQFF.

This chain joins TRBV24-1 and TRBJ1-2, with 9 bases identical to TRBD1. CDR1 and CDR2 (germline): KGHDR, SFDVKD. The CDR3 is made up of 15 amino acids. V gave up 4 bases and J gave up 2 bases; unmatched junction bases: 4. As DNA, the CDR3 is TGTGCCACCAGTGACCCCACAGGGGGCAACTATGGCTACACCTTC. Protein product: CATSDPTGGNYGYTF.

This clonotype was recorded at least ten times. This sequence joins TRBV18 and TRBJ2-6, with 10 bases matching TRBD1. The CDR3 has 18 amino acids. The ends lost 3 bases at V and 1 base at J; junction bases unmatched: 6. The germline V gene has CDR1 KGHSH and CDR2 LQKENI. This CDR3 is CASSPLRQGASGANVLTF. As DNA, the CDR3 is TGTGCCAGCTCACCCCTAAGACAGGGGGCGTCTGGGGCCAACGTCCTGACTTTC.